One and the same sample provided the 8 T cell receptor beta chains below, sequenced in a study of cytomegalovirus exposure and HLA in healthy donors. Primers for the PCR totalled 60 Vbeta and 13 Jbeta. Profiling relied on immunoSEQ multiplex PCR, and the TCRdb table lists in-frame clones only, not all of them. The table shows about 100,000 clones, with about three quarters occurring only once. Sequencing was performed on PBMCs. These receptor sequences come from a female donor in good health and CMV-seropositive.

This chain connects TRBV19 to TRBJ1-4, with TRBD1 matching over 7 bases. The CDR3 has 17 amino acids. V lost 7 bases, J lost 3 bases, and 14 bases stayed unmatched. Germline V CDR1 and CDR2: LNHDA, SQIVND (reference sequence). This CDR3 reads CASTLGQRRLANEKLFF. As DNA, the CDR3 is TGTGCCAGTACATTGGGACAGCGAAGGTTGGCTAATGAAAAACTGTTTTTT.

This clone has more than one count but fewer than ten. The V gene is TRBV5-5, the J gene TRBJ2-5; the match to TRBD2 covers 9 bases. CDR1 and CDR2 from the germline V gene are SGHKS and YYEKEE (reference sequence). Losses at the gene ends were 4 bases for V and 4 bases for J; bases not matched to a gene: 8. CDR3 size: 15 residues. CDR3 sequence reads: CASSTAAGGTETQYF. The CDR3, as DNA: TGTGCCAGCAGCACTGCAGCGGGAGGAACAGAGACCCAGTACTTC.

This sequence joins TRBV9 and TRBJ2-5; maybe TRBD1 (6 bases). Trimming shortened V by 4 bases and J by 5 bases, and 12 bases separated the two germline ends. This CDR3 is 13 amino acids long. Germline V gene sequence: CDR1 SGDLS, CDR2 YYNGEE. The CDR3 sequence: CASSSQGKETQYF. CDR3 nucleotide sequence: TGTGCCAGCAGCAGTCAGGGGAAGGAGACCCAGTACTTC.

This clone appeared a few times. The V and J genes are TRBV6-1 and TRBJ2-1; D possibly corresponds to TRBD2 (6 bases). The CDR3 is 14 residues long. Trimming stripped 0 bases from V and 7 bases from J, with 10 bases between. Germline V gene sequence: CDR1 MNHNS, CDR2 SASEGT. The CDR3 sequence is CASSEAGGRNEQFF. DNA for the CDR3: TGTGCCAGCAGTGAAGCCGGTGGGAGGAATGAGCAGTTCTTC.

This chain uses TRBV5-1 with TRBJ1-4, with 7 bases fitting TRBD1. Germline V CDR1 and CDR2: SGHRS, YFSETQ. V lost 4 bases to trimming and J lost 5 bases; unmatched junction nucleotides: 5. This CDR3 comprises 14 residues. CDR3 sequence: CASSAGTANEKLFF. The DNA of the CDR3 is TGCGCCAGCAGCGCCGGGACAGCCAATGAAAAACTGTTTTTT.

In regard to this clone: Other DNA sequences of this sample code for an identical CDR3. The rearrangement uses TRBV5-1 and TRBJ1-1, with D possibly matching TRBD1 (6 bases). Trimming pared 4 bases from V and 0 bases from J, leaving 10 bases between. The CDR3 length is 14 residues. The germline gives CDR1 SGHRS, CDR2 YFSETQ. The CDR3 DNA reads TGCGCCAGCAGCCCGGGACACTTGAACACTGAAGCTTTCTTT. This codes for CASSPGHLNTEAFF.

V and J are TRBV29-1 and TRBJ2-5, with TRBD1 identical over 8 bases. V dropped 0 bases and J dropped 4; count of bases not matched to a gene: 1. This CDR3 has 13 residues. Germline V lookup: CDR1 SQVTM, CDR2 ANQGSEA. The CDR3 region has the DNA TGCAGCGTTGAAGACAGGGGGCTAGAGACCCAGTACTTC. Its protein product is CSVEDRGLETQYF.

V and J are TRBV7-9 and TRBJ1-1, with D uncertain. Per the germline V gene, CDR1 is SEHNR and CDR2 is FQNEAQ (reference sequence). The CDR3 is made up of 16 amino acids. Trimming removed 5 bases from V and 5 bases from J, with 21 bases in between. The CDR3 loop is CASSPGGRAMVTEAFF. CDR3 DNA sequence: TGTGCCAGCAGCCCCGGCGGGAGGGCTATGGTAACTGAAGCTTTCTTT.